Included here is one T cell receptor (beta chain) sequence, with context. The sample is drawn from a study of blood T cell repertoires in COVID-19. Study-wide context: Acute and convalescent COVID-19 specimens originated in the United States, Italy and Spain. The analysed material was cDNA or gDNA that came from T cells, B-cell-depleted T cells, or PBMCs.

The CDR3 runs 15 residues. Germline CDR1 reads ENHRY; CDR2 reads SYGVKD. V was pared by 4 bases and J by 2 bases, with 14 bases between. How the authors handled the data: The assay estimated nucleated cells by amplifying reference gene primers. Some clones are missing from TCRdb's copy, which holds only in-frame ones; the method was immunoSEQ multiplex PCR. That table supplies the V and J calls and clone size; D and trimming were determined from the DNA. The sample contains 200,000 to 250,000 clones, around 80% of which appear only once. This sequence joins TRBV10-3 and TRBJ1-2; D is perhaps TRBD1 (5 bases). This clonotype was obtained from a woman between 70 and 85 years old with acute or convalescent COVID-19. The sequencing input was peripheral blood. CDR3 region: CAISVQDTLNYGYTF. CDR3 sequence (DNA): TGTGCCATCAGTGTTCAGGACACCCTCAACTATGGCTACACCTTC.